A selection of T cell receptor beta chains follows, all from one sample in a study of T cell responses to AZD1222 COVID-19 vaccine. Assay: immunoSEQ multiplex PCR; the TCRdb copy retains only in-frame clones and omits some. Of fewer than 120,000 clones in the sample, 81% were seen once. The sample in question was peripheral blood, obtained on day 0 of AZD1222 vaccination. These receptor sequences come from an adult in good health. CDR3s include the opening cysteine and the closing phenylalanine or tryptophan. The D gene is left open where the match is weak. Some rows mark clone size as missing; the rest say once, few, many or name a class of expanded clone.

j_call	clone_size	v_call	d_call	cdr3_aa	cdr3_nt
TRBJ1-1	-	TRBV7-2	TRBD1	CASSSLGQGVTEAFF	TGTGCCAGCAGCTCATTGGGACAGGGTGTTACTGAAGCTTTCTTT
TRBJ2-5	once	TRBV28	TRBD1	CASSKDRLQETQYF	TGTGCCAGCAGTAAGGACAGGCTCCAAGAGACCCAGTACTTC
TRBJ2-7	few	TRBV11-2	TRBD1	CASSSHLGTGSLYEQYF	TGTGCCAGCAGCTCACATTTAGGGACAGGGTCTTTATACGAGCAGTACTTC
TRBJ1-1	-	TRBV4-3	-	CASSQGGGRRTEAFF	TGCGCCAGCAGCCAAGGAGGGGGAAGAAGGACTGAAGCTTTCTTT
TRBJ2-7	-	TRBV7-9	TRBD1	CASSPRGDRERDEQYF	TGTGCCAGCAGCCCCAGGGGCGACAGGGAGCGCGACGAGCAGTACTTC
TRBJ2-5	-	TRBV6-2/TRBV6-3	-	CASSLGLLKQETQYF	TGTGCCAGCAGTCTGGGGCTACTAAAACAAGAGACCCAGTACTTC
TRBJ1-5	-	TRBV6-5	-	CASSSQNQPQHF	TGTGCCAGCAGTTCTCAGAATCAGCCCCAGCATTTT
TRBJ2-5	-	TRBV4-1	-	CASSQRLGVETQYF	TGCGCCAGCAGCCAAAGGCTCGGGGTGGAGACCCAGTACTTC
TRBJ1-6	-	TRBV28	-	CASSSPGIRGGSPLHF	TGTGCCAGCAGTTCCCCCGGGATTCGAGGGGGTTCACCCCTCCACTTT
TRBJ2-7	-	TRBV6-2/TRBV6-3	-	CASSSSQVLRDEQYF	TGTGCCAGCAGTTCTAGCCAAGTCCTACGAGACGAGCAGTACTTC
TRBJ1-3	-	TRBV7-2	-	CASSQSSVSGNTIYF	TGTGCCAGCAGCCAATCTTCAGTCTCTGGAAACACCATATATTTT
TRBJ1-1	-	TRBV6-2/TRBV6-3	-	CASSYGPLAFF	TGTGCCAGCAGTTACGGTCCCCTAGCTTTCTTT
TRBJ1-2	once	TRBV11-2	-	CASSSWEGLSGYTF	TGTGCCAGCAGCTCCTGGGAGGGGTTGTCTGGCTACACCTTC
TRBJ1-6	once	TRBV30	TRBD1	CACPLTGVFSPLHF	TGTGCCTGCCCACTGACAGGGGTTTTTTCACCCCTCCACTTT
TRBJ2-1	-	TRBV7-2	TRBD2	CASSLGLAGFYNEQFF	TGTGCCAGCAGCTTAGGACTAGCGGGATTCTACAATGAGCAGTTCTTC
TRBJ1-6	-	TRBV5-5	TRBD1	CASSLDTGAKGSPLHF	TGTGCCAGCAGCTTGGATACAGGGGCGAAAGGGTCACCCCTCCACTTT
TRBJ1-5	-	TRBV7-9	-	CASSALSQPQHF	TGTGCCAGCAGCGCCTTGTCTCAGCCCCAGCATTTT
TRBJ2-3	-	TRBV30	-	CAWSRTRNTGDTQYF	TGTGCCTGGAGTCGGACCCGCAATACGGGAGATACGCAGTATTTT
TRBJ1-5	-	TRBV19	TRBD1	CASTKGANQPQHF	TGTGCCAGTACGAAGGGGGCCAATCAGCCCCAGCATTTT
TRBJ1-1	few	TRBV18	-	CASSPDMNTEAFF	TGTGCCAGCTCACCAGACATGAACACTGAAGCTTTCTTT
TRBJ2-1	-	TRBV9	-	CASSVGPSPNEQFF	TGTGCCAGCAGCGTAGGGCCAAGCCCCAATGAGCAGTTCTTC
TRBJ1-1	-	TRBV7-2	-	CASSLDPGGVTEAFF	TGTGCCAGCAGCTTAGACCCGGGGGGCGTAACTGAAGCTTTCTTT
TRBJ2-4	-	TRBV19	-	CASSIYDPGEGENIQYF	TGTGCCAGTAGTATCTATGATCCGGGAGAGGGTGAAAACATTCAGTACTTC
TRBJ2-3	-	TRBV9	TRBD1	CASASRGQGTDTQYF	TGTGCCAGCGCCTCCCGTGGACAGGGGACAGATACGCAGTATTTT
TRBJ1-5	-	TRBV7-6	-	CASSAGTSNQPQHF	TGTGCCAGCAGCGCAGGGACTAGCAATCAGCCCCAGCATTTT
TRBJ2-7	-	TRBV7-2	-	CASSLGNPRRDPYEQYF	TGTGCCAGCAGCTTAGGGAACCCTAGACGGGACCCCTACGAGCAGTACTTC
TRBJ2-5	-	TRBV5-1	-	CASSFGGGGETQYF	TGCGCCAGCAGCTTTGGGGGAGGCGGAGAGACCCAGTACTTC
TRBJ1-4	-	TRBV7-2	-	CASSLGRQRDEKLFF	TGTGCCAGCAGCTTAGGTAGGCAGAGGGATGAAAAACTGTTTTTT
TRBJ1-2	-	TRBV3-1/TRBV3-2	TRBD1	CASSQGSDRDNYGYTF	TGTGCCAGCAGCCAAGGCTCGGACAGGGACAACTATGGCTACACCTTC
TRBJ1-5	once	TRBV27	-	CASSLNQGIGQPQHF	TGTGCCAGCAGTTTAAACCAGGGGATAGGGCAGCCCCAGCATTTT
TRBJ2-1	-	TRBV5-1	-	CASSFGQGSYNEQFF	TGCGCCAGCAGCTTTGGCCAGGGCTCCTACAATGAGCAGTTCTTC
TRBJ2-7	-	TRBV10-3	TRBD1	CAIGDREDEQYF	TGTGCCATCGGGGACAGGGAGGACGAGCAGTACTTC
TRBJ1-1	few	TRBV28	-	CASSSPLSWAFF	TGTGCCAGCAGTTCCCCGCTAAGTTGGGCTTTCTTT
TRBJ1-1	-	TRBV19	-	CASSLRPDRNTEAFF	TGTGCCAGTAGTCTACGTCCTGACAGGAACACTGAAGCTTTCTTT
TRBJ2-7	few	TRBV28	-	CASSRLGLGFYEQYF	TGTGCCAGCAGCCGATTGGGGCTAGGGTTCTACGAGCAGTACTTC
TRBJ1-5	-	TRBV9	-	CASSPRDQPQHF	TGTGCCAGCAGCCCCCGCGACCAGCCCCAGCATTTT
TRBJ2-5	-	TRBV7-2	-	CASTLGGPGAQYF	TGTGCCAGCACCCTTGGAGGACCGGGGGCCCAGTACTTC
TRBJ1-1	-	TRBV9	-	CASSVGSRQVSTEAFF	TGTGCCAGCAGCGTAGGATCCAGGCAGGTTAGCACTGAAGCTTTCTTT
TRBJ2-1	medium-sized	TRBV11-2	TRBD2	CASSQLAGNYNEQFF	TGTGCCAGCAGCCAACTAGCGGGGAACTACAATGAGCAGTTCTTC
TRBJ1-4	-	TRBV28	-	CASSLSGHHNEKLFF	TGTGCCAGCAGTTTATCGGGACACCATAATGAAAAACTGTTTTTT
TRBJ2-3	-	TRBV7-9	TRBD2	CASRLGGGTDTQYF	TGTGCCAGCAGACTGGGGGGGGGCACAGATACGCAGTATTTT
TRBJ2-7	-	TRBV18	TRBD1	CASSLTPGTGRYEQYF	TGTGCCAGCTCCCTCACGCCCGGGACAGGGAGATACGAGCAGTACTTC
TRBJ1-2	-	TRBV29-1	TRBD1	CSAEGTGETSNYGYTF	TGCAGCGCTGAGGGGACAGGCGAAACTTCAAACTATGGCTACACCTTC
TRBJ2-3	-	TRBV7-2	TRBD2	CASSSRLASSTDTQYF	TGTGCCAGCAGTTCTAGACTAGCGAGTAGCACAGATACGCAGTATTTT
TRBJ2-7	-	TRBV7-6	TRBD1	CASSLGLGQGRTYEQYF	TGTGCCAGCAGCTTAGGCCTTGGACAGGGACGGACCTACGAGCAGTACTTC
TRBJ1-2	-	TRBV5-1	-	CASSLEESGYTF	TGCGCCAGCAGCTTGGAAGAGAGCGGCTACACCTTC
TRBJ2-3	few	TRBV7-2	-	CASSLEVTDTQYF	TGTGCCAGCAGCTTGGAGGTCACAGATACGCAGTATTTT
TRBJ2-2	once	TRBV9	-	CASSVAWNTGELFF	TGTGCCAGCAGCGTAGCCTGGAACACCGGGGAGCTGTTTTTT
TRBJ2-3	-	TRBV9	-	CASSVVSSTDTQYF	TGTGCCAGCAGCGTAGTATCTAGCACAGATACGCAGTATTTT
TRBJ2-1	-	TRBV7-9	-	CASSLETGASYNEQFF	TGTGCCAGCAGCTTAGAGACAGGCGCCTCCTACAATGAGCAGTTCTTC
TRBJ2-7	once	TRBV21-1	-	CASSKQQGALIFHEQYF	TGTGCCAGCAGCAAACAACAGGGGGCATTGATTTTCCACGAGCAGTACTTC